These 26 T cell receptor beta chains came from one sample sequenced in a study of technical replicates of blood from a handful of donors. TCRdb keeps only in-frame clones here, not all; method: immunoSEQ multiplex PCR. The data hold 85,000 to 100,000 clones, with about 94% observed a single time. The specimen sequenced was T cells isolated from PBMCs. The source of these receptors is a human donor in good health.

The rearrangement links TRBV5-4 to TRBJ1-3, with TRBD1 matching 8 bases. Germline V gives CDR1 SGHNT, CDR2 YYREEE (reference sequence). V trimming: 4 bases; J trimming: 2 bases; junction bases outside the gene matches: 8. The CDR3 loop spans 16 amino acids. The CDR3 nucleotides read TGTGCCAGCAGCGGTAAACCAGGGGGCGCTGGAAACACCATATATTTT. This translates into CASSGKPGGAGNTIYF.

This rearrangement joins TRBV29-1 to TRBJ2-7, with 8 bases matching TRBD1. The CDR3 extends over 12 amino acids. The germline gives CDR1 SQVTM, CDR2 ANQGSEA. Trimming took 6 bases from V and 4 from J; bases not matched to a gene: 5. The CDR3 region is CSVRQGSYEQYF. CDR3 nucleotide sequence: TGCAGCGTCAGACAGGGGTCGTACGAGCAGTACTTC.

The CDR3 reads CASNSPGSGGYEQYF. The CDR3 DNA reads as TGTGCCAGTAATTCCCCCGGGAGCGGAGGCTACGAGCAGTACTTC. The genes are TRBV19 and TRBJ2-7; D is possibly TRBD2 (6 bases). Trimming shortened V by 7 bases and J by 3 bases, and 19 bases separated the two germline ends. Germline V gene sequence: CDR1 LNHDA, CDR2 SQIVND (reference sequence). The CDR3 sequence is 15 residues long.

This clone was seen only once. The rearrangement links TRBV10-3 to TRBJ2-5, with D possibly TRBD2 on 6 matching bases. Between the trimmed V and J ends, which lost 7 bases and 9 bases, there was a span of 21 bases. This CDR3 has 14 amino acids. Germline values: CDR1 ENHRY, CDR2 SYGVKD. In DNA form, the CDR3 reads TGTGCCATCAACGAGGGAGGCCTCATAGGGGCCCAGTACTTC. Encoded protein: CAINEGGLIGAQYF.

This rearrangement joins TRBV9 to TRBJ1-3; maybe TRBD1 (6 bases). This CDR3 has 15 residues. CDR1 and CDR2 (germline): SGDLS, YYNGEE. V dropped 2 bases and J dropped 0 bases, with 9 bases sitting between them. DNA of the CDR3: TGTGCCAGCAGCGTGGACAGCTTCTCTGGAAACACCATATATTTT. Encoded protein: CASSVDSFSGNTIYF.

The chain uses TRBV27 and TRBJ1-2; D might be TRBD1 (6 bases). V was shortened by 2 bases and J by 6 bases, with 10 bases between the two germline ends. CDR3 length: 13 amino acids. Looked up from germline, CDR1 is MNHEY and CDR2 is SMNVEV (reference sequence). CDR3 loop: CASSLTGSHGYTF. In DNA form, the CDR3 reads TGTGCCAGCAGTTTAACAGGGTCCCATGGCTACACCTTC.

The CDR3, as DNA: TGTGCCAGCAGCTTGGATCCAGGGAACGATGGCTACACCTTC. It codes for CASSLDPGNDGYTF. This chain links TRBV5-4 with TRBJ1-2, with D perhaps matching TRBD1 (5 bases). Germline assignment: CDR1 SGHNT and CDR2 YYREEE (reference sequence). V lost 0 bases and J lost 6, with 12 bases in between. The CDR3 is 14 amino acids.

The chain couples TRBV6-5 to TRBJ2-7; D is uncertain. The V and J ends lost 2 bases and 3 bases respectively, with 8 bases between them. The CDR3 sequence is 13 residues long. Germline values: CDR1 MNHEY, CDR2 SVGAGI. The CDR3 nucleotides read TGTGCCAGCAGTTACAGCAGGTTCTACGAGCAGTACTTC. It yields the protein CASSYSRFYEQYF.

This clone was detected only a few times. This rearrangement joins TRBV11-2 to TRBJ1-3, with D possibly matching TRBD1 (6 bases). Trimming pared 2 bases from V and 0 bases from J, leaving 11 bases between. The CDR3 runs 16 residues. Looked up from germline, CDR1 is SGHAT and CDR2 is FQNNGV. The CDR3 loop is CASSLSGGASGNTIYF. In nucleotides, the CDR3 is TGTGCCAGCAGCTTAAGCGGGGGGGCCTCTGGAAACACCATATATTTT.

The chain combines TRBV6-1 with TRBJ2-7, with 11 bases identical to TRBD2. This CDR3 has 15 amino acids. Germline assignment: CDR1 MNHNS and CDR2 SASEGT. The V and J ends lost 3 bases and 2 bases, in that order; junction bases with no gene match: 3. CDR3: CASSDPTSGTYEQYF. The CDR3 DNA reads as TGTGCCAGCAGTGACCCGACTAGCGGGACCTACGAGCAGTACTTC.

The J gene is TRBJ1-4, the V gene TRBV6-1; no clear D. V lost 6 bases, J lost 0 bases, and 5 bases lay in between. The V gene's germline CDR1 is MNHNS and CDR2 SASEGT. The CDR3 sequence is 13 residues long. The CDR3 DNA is TGTGCCAGCAGGGGCCCAACTAATGAAAAACTGTTTTTT. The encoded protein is CASRGPTNEKLFF.

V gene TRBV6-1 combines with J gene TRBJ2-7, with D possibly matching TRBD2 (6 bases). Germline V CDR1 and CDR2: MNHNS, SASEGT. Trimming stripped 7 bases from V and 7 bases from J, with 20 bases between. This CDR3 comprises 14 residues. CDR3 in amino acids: CASTWTTEGREQYF. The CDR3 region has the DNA TGTGCCAGCACTTGGACTACCGAAGGGAGGGAGCAGTACTTC.

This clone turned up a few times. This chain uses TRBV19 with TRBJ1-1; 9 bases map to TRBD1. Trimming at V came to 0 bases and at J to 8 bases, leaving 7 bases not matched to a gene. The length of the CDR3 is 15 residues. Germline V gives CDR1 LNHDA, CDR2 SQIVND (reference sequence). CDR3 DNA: TGTGCCAGTAGTATAGAAAACAGGGGGCAGTCAGAAGCTTTCTTT. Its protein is CASSIENRGQSEAFF.

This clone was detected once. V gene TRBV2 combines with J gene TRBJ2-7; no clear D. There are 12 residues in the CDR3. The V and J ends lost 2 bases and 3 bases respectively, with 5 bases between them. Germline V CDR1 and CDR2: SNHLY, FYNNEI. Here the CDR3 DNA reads TGTGCCAGCAGTGAAATCCTCTACGAGCAGTACTTC. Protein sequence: CASSEILYEQYF.

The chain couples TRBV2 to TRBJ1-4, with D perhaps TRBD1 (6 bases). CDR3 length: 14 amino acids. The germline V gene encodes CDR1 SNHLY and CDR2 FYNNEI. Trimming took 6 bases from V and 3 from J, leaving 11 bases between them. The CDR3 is CASRETGPNEKLFF. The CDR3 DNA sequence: TGTGCCAGCAGGGAAACAGGGCCTAATGAAAAACTGTTTTTT.

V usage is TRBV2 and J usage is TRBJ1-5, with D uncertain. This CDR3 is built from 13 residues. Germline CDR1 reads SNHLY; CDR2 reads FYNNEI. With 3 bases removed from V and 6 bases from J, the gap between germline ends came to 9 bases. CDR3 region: CASSDVSSQPQHF. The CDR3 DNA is TGTGCCAGCAGTGATGTGTCATCTCAGCCCCAGCATTTT.

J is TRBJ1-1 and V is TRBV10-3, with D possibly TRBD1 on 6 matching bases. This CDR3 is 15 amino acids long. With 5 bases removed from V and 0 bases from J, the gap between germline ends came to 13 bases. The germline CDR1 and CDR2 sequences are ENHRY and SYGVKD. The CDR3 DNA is TGTGCCATCAGTTCTAAACAGGGTCTGAACACTGAAGCTTTCTTT. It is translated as CAISSKQGLNTEAFF.

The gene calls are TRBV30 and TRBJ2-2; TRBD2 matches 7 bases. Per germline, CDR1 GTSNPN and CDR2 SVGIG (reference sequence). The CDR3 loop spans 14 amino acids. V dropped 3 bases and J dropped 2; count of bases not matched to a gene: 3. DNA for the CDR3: TGTGCCTGGAGAGGGGACTATAACACCGGGGAGCTGTTTTTT. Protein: CAWRGDYNTGELFF.

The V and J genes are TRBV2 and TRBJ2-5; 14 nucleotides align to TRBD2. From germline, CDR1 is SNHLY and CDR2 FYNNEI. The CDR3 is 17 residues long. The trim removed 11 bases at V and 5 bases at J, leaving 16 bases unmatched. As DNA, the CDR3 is TGTGCCGGAGAGGGGACTAGCGGGAGATTGAAAGGGGAGACCCAGTACTTC. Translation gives CAGEGTSGRLKGETQYF. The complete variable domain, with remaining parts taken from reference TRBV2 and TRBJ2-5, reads EPEVTQTPSHQVTQMGQEVILRCVPISNHLYFYWYRQILGQKVEFLVSFYNNEISEKSEIFDDQFSVERPDGSNFTLKIRSTKLEDSAMYFCAGEGTSGRLKGETQYFGPGTRLLVL.

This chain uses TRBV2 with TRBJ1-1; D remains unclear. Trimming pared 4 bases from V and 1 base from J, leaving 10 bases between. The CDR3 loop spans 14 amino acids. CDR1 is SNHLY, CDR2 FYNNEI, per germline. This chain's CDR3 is CASSVFAGNTEAFF. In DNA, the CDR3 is TGTGCCAGCAGTGTGTTTGCCGGGAACACTGAAGCTTTCTTT.

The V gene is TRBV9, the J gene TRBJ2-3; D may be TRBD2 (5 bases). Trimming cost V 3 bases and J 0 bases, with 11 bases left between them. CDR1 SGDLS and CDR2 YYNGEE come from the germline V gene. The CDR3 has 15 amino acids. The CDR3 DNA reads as TGTGCCAGCAGCGCCGAGGGCACTAGCACAGATACGCAGTATTTT. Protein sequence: CASSAEGTSTDTQYF.

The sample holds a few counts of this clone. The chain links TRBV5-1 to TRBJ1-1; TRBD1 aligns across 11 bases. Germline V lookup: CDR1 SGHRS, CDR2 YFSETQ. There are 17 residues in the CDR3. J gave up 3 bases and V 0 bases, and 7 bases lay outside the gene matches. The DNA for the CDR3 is TGCGCCAGCAGCTTGGCATTCGGACAGGGGGCCGACACTGAAGCTTTCTTT. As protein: CASSLAFGQGADTEAFF.

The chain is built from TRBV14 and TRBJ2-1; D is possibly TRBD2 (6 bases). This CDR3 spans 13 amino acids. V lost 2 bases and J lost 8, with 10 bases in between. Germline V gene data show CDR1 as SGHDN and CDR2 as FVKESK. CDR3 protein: CASSQTGTHEQFF. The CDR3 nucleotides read TGTGCCAGCAGCCAAACGGGGACTCATGAGCAGTTCTTC.

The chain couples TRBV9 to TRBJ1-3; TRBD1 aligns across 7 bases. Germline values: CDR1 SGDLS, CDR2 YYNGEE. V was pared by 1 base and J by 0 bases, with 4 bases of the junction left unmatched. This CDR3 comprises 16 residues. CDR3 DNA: TGTGCCAGCAGCGTATCGGGACAGACCTCTGGAAACACCATATATTTT. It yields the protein CASSVSGQTSGNTIYF. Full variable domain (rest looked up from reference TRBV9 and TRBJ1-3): DSGVTQTPKHLITATGQRVTLRCSPRSGDLSVYWYQQSLDQGLQFLIQYYNGEERAKGNILERFSAQQFPDLHSELNLSSLELGDSALYFCASSVSGQTSGNTIYFGEGSWLTVV.

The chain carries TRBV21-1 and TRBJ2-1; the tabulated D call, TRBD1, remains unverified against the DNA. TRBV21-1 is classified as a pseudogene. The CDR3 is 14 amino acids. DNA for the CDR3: TGTGCCAGCAGCAGCGCAGGGGCCTACAATGAGCAGTTCTTC. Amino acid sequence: CASSSAGAYNEQFF.

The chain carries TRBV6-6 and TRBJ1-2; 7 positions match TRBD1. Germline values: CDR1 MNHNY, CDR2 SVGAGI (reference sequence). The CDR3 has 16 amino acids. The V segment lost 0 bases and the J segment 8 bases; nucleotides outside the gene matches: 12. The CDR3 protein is CASSYSQYLTGEGYTF. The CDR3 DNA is TGTGCCAGCAGTTACTCCCAATACCTAACAGGGGAAGGCTACACCTTC.